These 10 T cell receptor beta chains originate from one sample sequenced in a study of memory CD4+ T cells and cytomegalovirus serostatus. Measured with immunoSEQ multiplex PCR; TCRdb has only the in-frame clones, and not every one. The sample gives around 88,000 clones, about 80% of which show up once; 3.6% is in the top ten. Single viable CD3+CD4+CD8-CD45RO+ cells were sorted as the memory CD4+ T cells. The sequenced sample consisted of memory CD4+ T cells from blood. The receptor set was obtained from an adult in good health and CMV-seropositive.

This clone was found once. The chain combines TRBV9 with TRBJ2-5; D is possibly TRBD2 (5 bases). Germline values: CDR1 SGDLS, CDR2 YYNGEE. V lost 2 bases to trimming and J lost 5 bases, with 16 bases between them. The CDR3 loop spans 15 amino acids. CDR3: CASSVGALASETQYF. The CDR3 region has the DNA TGTGCCAGCAGCGTGGGAGCCCTGGCGTCGGAGACCCAGTACTTC.

The gene calls are TRBV11-2 and TRBJ1-1; no reliable D call. The germline gives CDR1 SGHAT, CDR2 FQNNGV. This CDR3 is built from 15 residues. V lost 0 bases and J 1 base, leaving 9 bases between the germline ends. The CDR3 DNA reads as TGTGCCAGCAGCTTAGATCCCCCTGGGAACACTGAAGCTTTCTTT. Protein product: CASSLDPPGNTEAFF.

This clone was detected only once. The chain carries TRBV7-9 and TRBJ2-4; 7 bases line up with TRBD1. Germline lookup yields CDR1 SEHNR and CDR2 FQNEAQ (reference sequence). There are 17 residues in the CDR3. Trimming at V came to 5 bases and at J to 1 base, leaving 11 bases not matched to a gene. CDR3 coding DNA: TGTGCCAGCAGCCCTTGGGACAGCAGGGTGGCCAAAAACATTCAGTACTTC. This translates into CASSPWDSRVAKNIQYF.

The chain recombines TRBV11-2 with TRBJ2-6; no definite D call. V lost 5 bases and J lost 0, with 8 bases in between. The CDR3 has 15 amino acids. The germline V gene has CDR1 SGHAT and CDR2 FQNNGV. The CDR3 reads CASSPGNSGANVLTF. The CDR3 nucleotides read TGTGCCAGCAGCCCTGGAAACTCTGGGGCCAACGTCCTGACTTTC.

The chain has TRBV19 and TRBJ2-7, with a possible D match to TRBD1 (6 bases). This CDR3 has 14 residues. Germline loops: CDR1 LNHDA, CDR2 SQIVND (reference sequence). Trimming took off 1 base at V and 7 bases at J, with 14 bases between the two ends. As DNA, the CDR3 is TGTGCCAGTAGTATAGGTCAGGGGCCTTGGGAGCAGTACTTC. Translation gives CASSIGQGPWEQYF.

The chain recombines TRBV5-4 with TRBJ2-1; 10 nucleotides line up with TRBD2. This CDR3 is built from 14 residues. V dropped 4 bases and J dropped 9; count of bases not matched to a gene: 7. Germline values: CDR1 SGHNT, CDR2 YYREEE (reference sequence). CDR3 bases: TGTGCCAGCAGCCCACCGGGACTAGCGATTGAGCAGTTCTTC. Translated: CASSPPGLAIEQFF.

The V call is TRBV6-1, the J call TRBJ2-3, with D possibly TRBD1 on 6 matching bases. The germline CDR1 and CDR2 sequences are MNHNS and SASEGT. CDR3 length equals 16 residues. Trimming left V 0 bases short and J 1 base short, with 11 bases between. CDR3 DNA: TGTGCCAGCAGTGAAGCACGGGACACTCGCACAGATACGCAGTATTTT. Translation: CASSEARDTRTDTQYF.

V is TRBV27 and J is TRBJ2-3, with a weak D call TRBD2 (7 bases). The V end was cut by 2 bases, the J end by 6 bases, with 21 bases between. This CDR3 has 17 residues. Germline values: CDR1 MNHEY, CDR2 SMNVEV (reference sequence). The CDR3 region is CASSLGGSTGGWDTQYF. In DNA, the CDR3 is TGTGCCAGCAGTTTAGGGGGCTCAACGGGAGGATGGGATACGCAGTATTTT.

This clone was found once. The chain couples TRBV14 to TRBJ2-1; D is ambiguous. CDR1 and CDR2 (germline): SGHDN, FVKESK. This CDR3 region has 9 residues. V was trimmed by 8 bases and J by 9 bases, leaving 5 bases between them. CDR3 nucleotide sequence: TGTGCCAGCTTCGGTGAGCAGTTCTTC. It yields the protein CASFGEQFF.

CDR3 in amino acids: CASRAGNYGYTF. In nucleotides, the CDR3 is TGTGCCAGCAGGGCAGGGAATTATGGCTACACCTTC. The chain couples TRBV28 to TRBJ1-2; a possible D gene is TRBD1 (5 bases). V shed 6 bases and J shed 5 bases, with 10 bases lying between them. This CDR3 is built from 12 residues. The germline gives CDR1 MDHEN, CDR2 SYDVKM.